This T cell receptor beta chain was captured by sequencing in a study of cytomegalovirus exposure and HLA in healthy donors. Points from the study as a whole: Earlier analysis yielded a pattern in which most TCR beta V segments were productive about 90% or about 30% of the time. Reports indicate that TCR beta sequences accurately predicted the HLA-A and HLA-B alleles of most subjects. After further analysis at a later stage, 15,000 to 20,000 TCR beta sequences were associated with HLA alleles at 0.05 false discovery rate.

Primers: 60 Vbeta forward and 13 Jbeta reverse. Repertoires were generated with immunoSEQ multiplex PCR, while TCRdb's copy carries only in-frame clones and drops some. The sample includes approximately 100,000 clones, approximately 75% of them seen just once. The germline V gene has CDR1 LGHNA and CDR2 YSLEER. The V end was cut by 0 bases, the J end by 11 bases, with 10 bases between. The CDR3 spans 12 residues. A word on this clone: Its cognate antigen is unknown.

The TCR originated in a woman aged 40 to 49 in good health and CMV-seronegative. Sequencing used PBMCs. The J gene is TRBJ1-1, the V gene TRBV4-3; no firm D call. The CDR3 DNA follows: TGCGCCAGCAGCCAAGACCGGTTTACGGCTTTCTTT. Its protein is CASSQDRFTAFF.